This T cell receptor (beta chain) was identified during a study of T cell changes during pregnancy in multiple sclerosis. Trimming stripped 9 bases from V and 0 bases from J, with 14 bases between. Germline CDR1 is MNHNY and CDR2 is SVGAGI (reference sequence). CDR3 length: 14 amino acids. TCRdb's table, derived via immunoSEQ multiplex PCR, lists solely in-frame clones and lacks some. The table has around 110,000 clones, 75% to 95% seen once. This receptor was taken from a female donor with multiple sclerosis, enrolled in a pregnancy study. The material sequenced was peripheral blood, taken before pregnancy. V and J are TRBV6-6 and TRBJ1-2; tentative D call: TRBD1 (5 bases). CDR3 coding DNA: TGTGCCAGTTATAAACAGGATACTAACTATGGCTACACCTTC. Protein: CASYKQDTNYGYTF.